Shown below are 3 T cell receptor beta chains from a single sample sequenced in a study of cytomegalovirus exposure and HLA in healthy donors (dated 2017 in TCRdb). The library was built by means of the immunoSEQ multiplex PCR assay. A mixture of 60 forward primers for TCR Vbeta segments and 13 reverse primers for TCR Jbeta segments was used in the multiplex PCR. In TCRdb, the immuneACCESS table is reduced to in-frame sequences with V and J assigned. These tables do not hold every clone; where another copy was compared, an unresolved V gene accounts for under half, and the others remain unexplained. This sample lists fewer than 150,000 clones; less than 80% were detected once. The ten largest clonotypes hold roughly 6.8% of the sample. Sequenced material: PBMCs. These receptors all stem from a man in his forties in good health and CMV-seropositive.

In its sample, this clone was seen once. This chain links TRBV20-1 with TRBJ2-3; a possible D gene is TRBD2 (5 bases). Germline CDR1 is DFQATT and CDR2 is SNEGSKA (reference sequence). This CDR3 has 11 amino acids. The V gene lost 6 bases and the J gene lost 6 bases, with 10 bases spanning the gap. In DNA, the CDR3 is TGCAGTGCCCAGACGGGGGATACGCAGTATTTT. This codes for CSAQTGDTQYF.

The chain couples TRBV7-6 to TRBJ2-1, with 11 bases fitting TRBD1. V lost 2 bases, J lost 1 base, and 13 bases stayed unmatched. The length of the CDR3 is 20 residues. CDR1 and CDR2 (germline): SGHVS, FNYEAQ. CDR3 residues: CASSLSLPGQGVSSYNEQFF. The CDR3 DNA is TGTGCCAGCAGCTTAAGTCTCCCGGGACAGGGGGTATCTTCCTACAATGAGCAGTTCTTC.

The table lists this clone with a count of one. The chain joins TRBV5-8 to TRBJ2-4, with TRBD1 matching 7 bases. Looked up from germline, CDR1 is SGHTS and CDR2 is YDEGEE. The CDR3 sequence is 15 residues long. V gave up 0 bases and J gave up 6 bases; unmatched junction bases: 6. CDR3: CASSLDRGYRNIQYF. In nucleotides, the CDR3 is TGTGCCAGCAGCTTGGACAGGGGATATAGAAACATTCAGTACTTC. Using reference TRBV5-8 and TRBJ2-4 for the parts outside the CDR3, the full variable domain is EAGVTQSPTHLIKTRGQQATLRCSPISGHTSVYWYQQALGLGLQFLLWYDEGEERNRGNFPPRFSGRQFPNYSSELNVNALELEDSALYLCASSLDRGYRNIQYFGAGTRLSVL.